A selection of T cell receptor beta chains follows, all from one sample in a study of T cells after yellow fever vaccination. TCRdb independently ran MiXCR on the 5' RACE reads; one entry per CDR3 protein. The table lists roughly 190,000 distinct CDR3 sequences, approximately 9.9% of them singletons. The material was CD8+ T cells sorted from PBMCs, obtained 15 days after the yellow fever booster vaccination. These receptors were collected from a man aged 18 to 29 who received the YFV17D yellow fever vaccine. Each CDR3 is given with its conserved first and last residue. The D gene is left open where the match is weak. For some rows the clone size is stated as once, few or many, or as a class when expanded; others skip it.

j_call clone_size v_call d_call cdr3_nt cdr3_aa
TRBJ1-6 NA TRBV4-1 NA TGCGCCAGCAGCCAAGAGGGTGGTAGTCGACCCCTCCACTTT CASSQEGGSRPLHF
TRBJ2-2 NA TRBV19 TRBD1 TGTGCCAGTCTCGGGACAGGCGAACCCACCGGGGAGCTGTTTTTT CASLGTGEPTGELFF
TRBJ1-5 many TRBV12-3/TRBV12-4 NA TGTGCCAGCAGCCTCGACAGGAGCAATCAGCCCCAGCATTTT CASSLDRSNQPQHF
TRBJ2-2 NA TRBV11-3 NA TGTGCCAGCAGCTCCCCCCTCAAGAACACCGGGGAGCTGTTTTTT CASSSPLKNTGELFF
TRBJ1-1 few TRBV29-1 TRBD1 TGCAGCGTTGGCTATCTCGGAGCAGGGGGTATCGCTGAAGCTTTCTTT CSVGYLGAGGIAEAFF
TRBJ1-1 few TRBV4-1 NA TGCGCCAGCAGCGAAGGGAGGAACACTGAAGCTTTCTTT CASSEGRNTEAFF
TRBJ1-5 few TRBV4-2 NA TGTGCCAGCAGCCAAGAGATGTTGGTCGTAAGATCTCAGCCCCAGCATTTT CASSQEMLVVRSQPQHF
TRBJ1-6 few TRBV25-1 NA TGTGCCAGCAGTAATGCCGGCAGGACTTCACCCCTCCACTTT CASSNAGRTSPLHF
TRBJ1-3 NA TRBV27 NA TGTGCCAGCAGTTTATCAACGGAGGGTGGAAACACCATATATTTT CASSLSTEGGNTIYF
TRBJ2-3 NA TRBV19 NA TGTGCCAGTAGTATAGTCCCCCGGCCCGCCAACACAGATACGCAGTATTTT CASSIVPRPANTDTQYF
TRBJ1-1 few TRBV29-1 NA TGCAGCGCACAGGATCAGGGGACTGAAGCTTTCTTT CSAQDQGTEAFF
TRBJ1-6 many TRBV6-1 NA TGTGCCAGCAGTGACAGGGATAATTCACCCCTCCACTTT CASSDRDNSPLHF
TRBJ2-1 NA TRBV11-2 TRBD2 TGTGCCAGCAGGAGAGCGGGAGTCTACAATGAGCAGTTCTTC CASRRAGVYNEQFF
TRBJ2-2 NA TRBV30 NA TGTGCCTGGCGGAGCTATCGCCCGGCTGGGGAGCTGTTTTTT CAWRSYRPAGELFF
TRBJ1-2 few TRBV7-8 TRBD1 TGTGCCAGCAGCTTGGGGGACCAGGGACAGGGATTATATGGCTACACCTTC CASSLGDQGQGLYGYTF
TRBJ1-2 few TRBV7-9 NA TGTGCCAGCAAGCTGGAAGGGCACTATGGCTACACCTTC CASKLEGHYGYTF
TRBJ1-6 many TRBV6-5 NA TGTGCCAGCAGTTACTCCGGGGTGAGGTCACCCCTCCACTTT CASSYSGVRSPLHF
TRBJ2-5 few TRBV5-1 NA TGCGCCAGCAGCAGCCGGACAGCTCAAGAGACCCAGTACTTC CASSSRTAQETQYF
TRBJ1-1 NA TRBV19 NA TGTGCCAGTAGTATAGCGGGTTATGAAGCTTTCTTT CASSIAGYEAFF
TRBJ2-2 few TRBV4-1 NA TGCGCCAGCAGCCGGGACATCACCGGGGAGCTGTTTTTT CASSRDITGELFF
TRBJ2-1 NA TRBV11-1 NA TGTGCCAGCAGCTCGCCCCCAGGGTGGTTATACAATGAGCAGTTCTTC CASSSPPGWLYNEQFF
TRBJ2-1 few TRBV4-2 NA TGTGCCAGCAGCCAAGGCCTGGAAGGGCCTTCAGGAGAGCAGTTCTTC CASSQGLEGPSGEQFF
TRBJ1-3 few TRBV9 NA TGTGCCAGCAGCGTAGAGGGGGATGGAAACACCATATATTTT CASSVEGDGNTIYF
TRBJ2-1 NA TRBV6-2/TRBV6-3 NA TGTGCCAGTGACGGGACTGAATTATTGGGGCAGTTCTTC CASDGTELLGQFF
TRBJ2-1 few TRBV4-1 TRBD2 TGCGCCAGCAGAACCCCCGGGACTAGCAGAGACAATGAGCAGTTCTTC CASRTPGTSRDNEQFF
TRBJ2-3 NA TRBV12-3/TRBV12-4 TRBD2 TGTGCCAGCAGTCTGATACTAGCGGGGAGCACAGATACGCAGTATTTT CASSLILAGSTDTQYF
TRBJ1-1 NA TRBV27 NA TGTGCCAGCAGTTCCGGGGGGCTTGGTGAAGCTTTCTTT CASSSGGLGEAFF
TRBJ1-2 few TRBV5-1 NA TGCGCCAGCAGCTCCTGTAACCTAGATGGCTACACCTTC CASSSCNLDGYTF
TRBJ2-3 few TRBV24-1 NA TGTGCCACCAGGGGCGGGGTCTCAGATACGCAGTATTTT CATRGGVSDTQYF
TRBJ2-7 few TRBV6-5 TRBD1 TGTGCCAGCAGGACGAGAATGGGACAGCTCTACGAGCAGTACTTC CASRTRMGQLYEQYF
TRBJ1-6 few TRBV15 NA TGTGCCACCAGCAGTACGGTGGAGGGTTCCTATAATTCACCCCTCCACTTT CATSSTVEGSYNSPLHF
TRBJ2-5 many TRBV2 NA TGTGCCAGCGACCCGGGAGAAGAGACCCAGTACTTC CASDPGEETQYF
TRBJ2-1 few TRBV27 NA TGTGCCAGCAGTTTATCGAGCTGGGGCAATTTTTACAATGAGCAGTTCTTC CASSLSSWGNFYNEQFF
TRBJ2-1 few TRBV27 NA TGTGCCAGCAGTTTAGGGGAAATCAATGAGCAGTTCTTC CASSLGEINEQFF
TRBJ1-1 few TRBV5-1 NA TGCGCCAGCAGCTCCGTCCTACGGGGAACTGAAGCTTTCTTT CASSSVLRGTEAFF
TRBJ2-3 few TRBV4-1 TRBD1 TGCGCCAGCAGTTCCGGGACAGGGGGCCTCACAGATACGCAGTATTTT CASSSGTGGLTDTQYF
TRBJ2-7 few TRBV20-1 NA TGCAGTGCTAGCCTGGAGAGCTACGAGCAGTACTTC CSASLESYEQYF
TRBJ2-6 NA TRBV4-3 NA TGCGCCAGCAGCCAAGAGGACGTGGCGACTACGCTCTCTGGGGCCAACGTCCTGACTTTC CASSQEDVATTLSGANVLTF
TRBJ2-6 NA TRBV15 NA TGTGCCACCAGCAGAGATCGGTCTGGGGCCAACGTCCTGACTTTC CATSRDRSGANVLTF
TRBJ2-7 few TRBV7-9 NA TGTGCCAGCAGCTTATCTTCCGGTACCTACGAGCAGTACTTC CASSLSSGTYEQYF
TRBJ2-2 many TRBV12-3/TRBV12-4 TRBD2 TGTGCCAGCAGTCCGGCTGGGACTAGCGGGGGCGCCGGCACCGGGGAGCTGTTTTTT CASSPAGTSGGAGTGELFF
TRBJ2-2 NA TRBV4-3 NA TGCGCCAGCAGCCAGGGGTTGTATAAGGTTACCGGGGAGCTGTTTTTT CASSQGLYKVTGELFF
TRBJ2-3 few TRBV9 TRBD2 TGTGCCAGCAGTGGAAGCGGGGGCACAGATACGCAGTATTTT CASSGSGGTDTQYF
TRBJ2-7 few TRBV13 TRBD1 TGTGCCAGCAGCCCTGACAGGGGTTGGTCCGAGCAGTACTTC CASSPDRGWSEQYF
TRBJ1-5 many TRBV27 TRBD1 TGTGCCAGCAGGGAACAGGGGGCCAATCAGCCCCAGCATTTT CASREQGANQPQHF
TRBJ2-3 NA TRBV5-1 TRBD2 TGCGCCAGCAGCAGGGAGCTAGCGGGGGGGCCTAGGACAGATACGCAGTATTTT CASSRELAGGPRTDTQYF
TRBJ2-2 NA TRBV7-9 TRBD1 TGTGCCAGCAGCTCACCGACAGGGTTGGGCACCGGGGAGCTGTTTTTT CASSSPTGLGTGELFF
TRBJ1-1 few TRBV5-4 NA TGTGCCAGCAGCTTGGCCATCGGAACTGAAGCTTTCTTT CASSLAIGTEAFF
TRBJ2-1 few TRBV4-1 NA TGCGCCAGCAGCCAGGGGGTAGGGGACAATGAGCAGTTCTTC CASSQGVGDNEQFF
TRBJ2-3 few TRBV27 NA TGTGCCAGCAGTCCCACGAGGGAGTATGGGCAGTATTTT CASSPTREYGQYF
TRBJ2-7 NA TRBV29-1 TRBD1 TGCAGCGCAAAAAGACAGGGGTCCTACGAGCAGTACTTC CSAKRQGSYEQYF
TRBJ1-2 few TRBV27 NA TGTGCCAGCAGTTTATCCGGTATCTATGGCTACACCTTC CASSLSGIYGYTF